These 25 T cell receptor beta chains came from one sample sequenced in a study of blood T cell repertoires in COVID-19. Repertoires were generated with immunoSEQ multiplex PCR, while TCRdb's copy carries only in-frame clones and drops some. The sample shows around 15,000 clones, approximately 80% of them seen only once. Sequencing input: peripheral blood. All receptors come from a human donor in a cohort sampled during active COVID-19.

The CDR3 loop is CASSLRGGSNTEAFF. The CDR3 nucleotides are TGTGCCAGCAGCTTGAGAGGGGGTTCGAACACTGAAGCTTTCTTT. J is TRBJ1-1 and V is TRBV5-4; D perhaps matches TRBD1 (6 bases). Germline V gene lookup returns CDR1 SGHNT and CDR2 YYREEE (reference sequence). V dropped 1 base and J dropped 1 base, with 11 bases sitting between them. There are 15 residues in the CDR3.

The chain is built from TRBV11-2 and TRBJ1-2, with 8 bases that match TRBD1. With 7 bases clipped from V and 8 bases from J, the junction kept 9 bases outside the gene matches. In germline, CDR1 is SGHAT, CDR2 FQNNGV. The CDR3 is 13 amino acids. CDR3 sequence (DNA): TGTGCCAGCACCGTAGGACAGGGCCGCGGCTACACCTTC. Its translation is CASTVGQGRGYTF.

The chain uses TRBV7-2 and TRBJ1-1; D gene unclear. V was cut by 3 bases and J by 1 base, with 6 bases left in between. Germline lookup yields CDR1 SGHTA and CDR2 FQGNSA. The CDR3 covers 13 residues. As DNA, the CDR3 is TGTGCCAGCAGCTTGTACTCGAACACTGAAGCTTTCTTT. Residues: CASSLYSNTEAFF.

The chain employs TRBV5-4 and TRBJ1-2, with 10 bases identical to TRBD1. Germline V lookup: CDR1 SGHNT, CDR2 YYREEE (reference sequence). V lost 4 bases, J lost 5 bases, and 14 bases stayed unmatched. This CDR3 has 17 residues. CDR3 nucleotides: TGTGCCAGCAGCCTATCGACAGGGGGCGGCGTTCAATATGGCTACACCTTC. Its translation: CASSLSTGGGVQYGYTF.

The rearrangement joins TRBV7-9 to TRBJ2-4, with a tentative D call TRBD1 (6 bases). This CDR3 spans 16 amino acids. Trimming left V 4 bases short and J 3 bases short, with 16 bases between. In germline, CDR1 is SEHNR, CDR2 FQNEAQ (reference sequence). The CDR3 region is CASSSPVTDSKNIQYF. The DNA of the CDR3 is TGTGCCAGCAGCTCACCGGTGACGGACAGCAAAAACATTCAGTACTTC.

The chain employs TRBV27 and TRBJ1-5; TRBD1 might be the D (5 bases). The CDR3 consists of 14 residues. V lost 4 bases and J lost 5, with 12 bases in between. CDR1 and CDR2 (germline): MNHEY, SMNVEV (reference sequence). As DNA, the CDR3 is TGTGCCAGCAGTTCGAAAGGGGTATATCAGCCCCAGCATTTT. This translates into CASSSKGVYQPQHF.

This chain connects TRBV18 to TRBJ2-5; 11 nucleotides line up with TRBD2. There are 15 residues in the CDR3. V shed 4 bases and J 2 bases; nucleotides not matched to a gene: 3. CDR1 is KGHSH, CDR2 LQKENI, per germline. The CDR3 nucleotides are TGTGCCAGCTCACTTGGGACTAGCGGACAAGAGACCCAGTACTTC. Protein: CASSLGTSGQETQYF. The full variable domain, in which reference TRBV18 and TRBJ2-5 provide the parts outside the CDR3, is NAGVMQNPRHLVRRRGQEARLRCSPMKGHSHVYWYRQLPEEGLKFMVYLQKENIIDESGMPKERFSAEFPKEGPSILRIQQVVRGDSAAYFCASSLGTSGQETQYFGPGTRLLVL.

A few counts support this clone. The chain couples TRBV5-6 to TRBJ2-5, with D perhaps matching TRBD1 (6 bases). The CDR3 extends over 12 amino acids. Trimming removed 3 bases at V and 6 bases at J, with 9 bases between. Germline lookup yields CDR1 SGHDT and CDR2 YYEEEE. The CDR3 DNA follows: TGTGCCAGCAGCTCAGGGGTAAAGACCCAGTACTTC. Translated, it gives CASSSGVKTQYF.

The chain recombines TRBV4-2 with TRBJ2-5; TRBD1 might be the D (7 bases). The CDR3 sequence is 16 residues long. The ends were cut back, 1 base at V and 4 bases at J, with 16 bases in the middle. Germline V gene lookup returns CDR1 LGHNA and CDR2 YNFKEQ. CDR3 sequence (DNA): TGTGCCAGCAGCCAAGGGTGGGGGGCAGGGGGAGAGACCCAGTACTTC. As protein: CASSQGWGAGGETQYF.

This clone was detected a few times. This chain connects TRBV4-3 to TRBJ2-7; 9 bases agree with TRBD1. Germline loops: CDR1 LGHNA, CDR2 YSLEER. V trimming: 4 bases; J trimming: 3 bases; junction bases outside the gene matches: 4. The CDR3 has 14 amino acids. The CDR3 sequence: CASSPDRGVYEQYF. The CDR3 DNA reads TGCGCCAGCAGCCCGGACAGGGGAGTCTACGAGCAGTACTTC.

This rearrangement joins TRBV19 to TRBJ1-5, with 7 positions matching TRBD1. With 5 bases clipped from V and 1 base from J, the junction kept 2 bases outside the gene matches. CDR1 LNHDA and CDR2 SQIVND come from the germline V gene (reference sequence). The CDR3 sequence is 14 residues long. The CDR3 region is CASSGTASNQPQHF. CDR3 nucleotides: TGTGCCAGTAGTGGGACAGCCAGCAATCAGCCCCAGCATTTT.

The rearrangement joins TRBV18 to TRBJ2-1; 7 nucleotides agree with TRBD2. V was clipped by 1 base and J by 0 bases; unmatched bases: 3. CDR1 and CDR2 (germline): KGHSH, LQKENI. This CDR3 is 16 amino acids long. The CDR3 DNA is TGTGCCAGCTCACCACGGGCTAGCGGCTCCTACAATGAGCAGTTCTTC. The encoded protein is CASSPRASGSYNEQFF.

The chain has TRBV28 and TRBJ1-3, with D maybe TRBD1 (5 bases). V lost 6 bases and J lost 1, with 10 bases in between. CDR3 size: 14 residues. Looked up from germline, CDR1 is MDHEN and CDR2 is SYDVKM. CDR3 protein: CASSLRVSGNTIYF. The CDR3 nucleotides are TGTGCCAGCAGCCTCAGGGTTTCTGGAAACACCATATATTTT.

Of note for this clone: Sequence at one end of the junction differs from germline and may be a read error. This sequence joins TRBV11-2 and TRBJ2-2, with 12 bases identical to TRBD2. The CDR3 sequence is 17 residues long. Per the germline V gene, CDR1 is SGHAT and CDR2 is FQNNGV. The CDR3, as DNA: TGTGCCAGCAGCTACGGACTAGCGGGGAATACCTCGGGGGGAGCTGTTTTT. Translation gives CASSYGLAGNTSGGAVF.

This clone was recorded once. The chain uses TRBV9 and TRBJ1-6, with D possibly TRBD1 on 6 matching bases. Germline loops: CDR1 SGDLS, CDR2 YYNGEE. This CDR3 is 15 amino acids long. Between the trimmed V and J ends, which lost 2 bases and 5 bases, there was a span of 11 bases. This CDR3 is CASSVGATHNSPLHF. The CDR3 nucleotides read TGTGCCAGCAGCGTGGGGGCAACCCATAATTCACCCCTCCACTTT.

The V and J genes are TRBV9 and TRBJ2-2, with TRBD2 matching over 7 bases. The germline V gene encodes CDR1 SGDLS and CDR2 YYNGEE. The CDR3 loop spans 16 amino acids. Losses at the gene ends were 0 bases for V and 2 bases for J; bases not matched to a gene: 4. Written as DNA, the CDR3 is TGTGCCAGCAGCGTAGTTGGCGGGAGTAACACCGGGGAGCTGTTTTTT. Translating it yields CASSVVGGSNTGELFF.

The rearrangement uses TRBV6-1 and TRBJ1-2, with a tentative D call TRBD1 (5 bases). The length of the CDR3 is 14 residues. V lost 3 bases and J 6 bases, leaving 14 bases between the germline ends. Per germline, CDR1 MNHNS and CDR2 SASEGT. The CDR3: CASSDPWRGNGYTF. Here the CDR3 DNA reads TGTGCCAGCAGTGATCCATGGCGGGGGAATGGCTACACCTTC.

The chain has TRBV19 and TRBJ1-2; TRBD1 is a possible D gene (6 bases). Per germline, CDR1 LNHDA and CDR2 SQIVND (reference sequence). Trimming left V 3 bases short and J 4 bases short, with 18 bases between. The CDR3 extends over 16 amino acids. The DNA for the CDR3 is TGTGCCAGTAGTATTCCGACCTCCAGGACAGTCTATGGCTACACCTTC. Encoded protein: CASSIPTSRTVYGYTF.

The J gene is TRBJ2-2, the V gene TRBV15, with D unresolved. The germline V gene has CDR1 LNHNV and CDR2 YYDKDF (reference sequence). The CDR3 spans 11 residues. Trimming stripped 2 bases from V and 7 bases from J, with 2 bases between. The CDR3 region has the DNA TGTGCCACCAGCAGACACGGGGAGCTGTTTTTT. Translation: CATSRHGELFF.

This sequence joins TRBV10-3 and TRBJ1-5; TRBD1 might be the D (5 bases). Deletions cut 0 bases from V and 7 bases from J, with 13 bases between. The CDR3 runs 15 residues. Germline CDR1 and CDR2: ENHRY and SYGVKD. The CDR3 DNA reads TGTGCCATCAGTGAGTCAGCCAGGGCCGGACAGCCCCAGCATTTT. It is translated as CAISESARAGQPQHF.

This clone was picked up one time. The V gene is TRBV2, the J gene TRBJ2-5; the match to TRBD2 covers 10 bases. J lost 7 bases, V lost 4 bases, and 6 bases had no gene match. CDR3 size: 14 residues. CDR1 and CDR2 (germline): SNHLY, FYNNEI. The CDR3 here is CASSGGVAGGTQYF. The CDR3 DNA is TGTGCCAGCAGTGGAGGGGTAGCGGGGGGGACCCAGTACTTC.

The chain joins TRBV6-5 to TRBJ1-2; TRBD1 might be the D (5 bases). The CDR3 totals 15 residues. V lost 0 bases and J lost 4, with 12 bases in between. CDR1 and CDR2 from the germline V gene are MNHEY and SVGAGI. In nucleotides, the CDR3 is TGTGCCAGCAGTTACTCCCGGGGGGAGTTCTATGGCTACACCTTC. Its protein is CASSYSRGEFYGYTF.

This chain uses TRBV5-6 with TRBJ2-1; D is uncertain. The CDR3 runs 14 residues. V was shortened by 0 bases and J by 1 base, with 5 bases between the two germline ends. CDR1 and CDR2 (germline): SGHDT, YYEEEE. CDR3 DNA sequence: TGTGCCAGCAGCTTGGGAGTTTCCTACAATGAGCAGTTCTTC. Translated: CASSLGVSYNEQFF.

Relative to its sample, this clone is medium-sized. The genes are TRBV4-2 and TRBJ2-1, with 7 bases fitting TRBD2. V was pared by 1 base and J by 0 bases, with 0 bases of the junction left unmatched. The CDR3 loop spans 15 amino acids. CDR1 and CDR2 (germline): LGHNA, YNFKEQ. CDR3 region: CASSQGTSSYNEQFF. Written as DNA, the CDR3 is TGTGCCAGCAGCCAAGGGACTAGCTCCTACAATGAGCAGTTCTTC.

The V call is TRBV3-1 (or the pseudogene TRBV3-2), the J call TRBJ1-6, with D maybe TRBD1 (6 bases). Germline V gene lookup returns CDR1 LGHDT and CDR2 YNNKEL (reference sequence). The length of the CDR3 is 16 residues. V dropped 2 bases and J dropped 4 bases, with 12 bases sitting between them. CDR3 coding DNA: TGTGCCAGCAGCCAACCCACCGGACAGTATAATTCACCCCTCCACTTT. Protein sequence: CASSQPTGQYNSPLHF.